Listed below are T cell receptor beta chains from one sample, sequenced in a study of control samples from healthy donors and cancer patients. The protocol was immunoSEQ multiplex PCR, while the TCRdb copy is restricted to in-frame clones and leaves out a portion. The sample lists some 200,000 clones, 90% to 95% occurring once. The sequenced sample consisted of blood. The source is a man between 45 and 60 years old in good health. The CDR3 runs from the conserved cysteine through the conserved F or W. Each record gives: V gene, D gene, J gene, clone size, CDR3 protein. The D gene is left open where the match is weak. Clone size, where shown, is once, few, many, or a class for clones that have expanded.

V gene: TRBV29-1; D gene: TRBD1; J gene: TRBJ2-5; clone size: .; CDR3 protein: CSVDQGAETQYF
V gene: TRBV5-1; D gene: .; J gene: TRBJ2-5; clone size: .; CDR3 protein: CASSLVTAPVETQYF
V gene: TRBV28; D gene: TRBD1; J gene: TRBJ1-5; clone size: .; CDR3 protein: CASSLGTGGNQPQHF
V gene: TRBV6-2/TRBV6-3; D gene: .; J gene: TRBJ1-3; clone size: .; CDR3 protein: CASSYSGLRSGNTIYF
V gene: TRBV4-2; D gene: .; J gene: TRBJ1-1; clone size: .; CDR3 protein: CASSYGGMYKNTEAFF
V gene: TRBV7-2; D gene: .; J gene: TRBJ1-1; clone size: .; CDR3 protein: CASSFGGLNTEAFF
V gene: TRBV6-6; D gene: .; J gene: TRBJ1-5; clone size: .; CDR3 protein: CASSPDSFNQPQHF
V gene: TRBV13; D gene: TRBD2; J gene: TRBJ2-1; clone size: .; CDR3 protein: CASSSNLAGEYNEQFF
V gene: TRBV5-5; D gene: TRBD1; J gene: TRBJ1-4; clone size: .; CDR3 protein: CASSRTGPNEKLFF
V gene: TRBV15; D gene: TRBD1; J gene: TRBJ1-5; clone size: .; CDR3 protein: CATSRTDRGPSQPQHF
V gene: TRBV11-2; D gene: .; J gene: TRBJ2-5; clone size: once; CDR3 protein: CASSFKETQYF
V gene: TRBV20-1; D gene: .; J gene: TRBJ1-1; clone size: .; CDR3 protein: CSASADSWGRGEAFF
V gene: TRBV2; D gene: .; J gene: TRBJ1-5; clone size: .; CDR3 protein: CASSEMVGSNQPQHF
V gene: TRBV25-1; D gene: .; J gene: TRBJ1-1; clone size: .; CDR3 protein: CASSIGTEAFF
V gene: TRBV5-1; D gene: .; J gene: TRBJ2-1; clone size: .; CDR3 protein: CASSLEGRSSYNEQFF
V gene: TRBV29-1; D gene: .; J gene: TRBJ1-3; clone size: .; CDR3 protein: CSVVGGSNTIYF
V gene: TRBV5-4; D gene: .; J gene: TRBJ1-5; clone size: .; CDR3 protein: CASSEDINQPQHF
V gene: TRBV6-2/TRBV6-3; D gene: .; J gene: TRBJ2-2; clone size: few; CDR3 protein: CASSLYTGELFF
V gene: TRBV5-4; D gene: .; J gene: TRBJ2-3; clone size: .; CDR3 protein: CASSLGGYTDTQYF
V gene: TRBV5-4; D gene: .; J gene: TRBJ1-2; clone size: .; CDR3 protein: CASSLGGNYNYGYTF
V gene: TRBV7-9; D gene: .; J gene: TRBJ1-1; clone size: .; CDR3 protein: CASSPAQGNTEAFF
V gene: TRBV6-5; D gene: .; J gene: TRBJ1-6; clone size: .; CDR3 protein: CASRDILAGYSPLHF
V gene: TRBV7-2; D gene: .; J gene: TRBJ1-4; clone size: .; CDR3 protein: CASSRVRGRTNEKLFF
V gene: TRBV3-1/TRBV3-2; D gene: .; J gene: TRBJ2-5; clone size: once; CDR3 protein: CASRLGGGQTQYF
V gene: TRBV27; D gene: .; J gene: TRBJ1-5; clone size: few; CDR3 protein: CASSFRNQPQHF
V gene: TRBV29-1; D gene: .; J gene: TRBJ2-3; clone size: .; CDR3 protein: CSVSTRGTTDTQYF
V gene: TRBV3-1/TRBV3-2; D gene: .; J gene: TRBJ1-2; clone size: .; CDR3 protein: CASSQDSFRGYTF
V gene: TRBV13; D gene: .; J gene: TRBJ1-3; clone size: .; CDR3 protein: CASSRDTGFGNTIYF
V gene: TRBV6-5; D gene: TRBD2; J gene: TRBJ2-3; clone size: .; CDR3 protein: CASSYAAGGGADTQYF
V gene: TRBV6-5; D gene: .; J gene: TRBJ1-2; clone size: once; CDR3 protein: CASSYSTSSGYGYTF
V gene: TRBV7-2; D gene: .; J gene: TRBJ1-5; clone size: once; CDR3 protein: CASSLWGQPQHF